This T cell receptor beta chain derives from a study of cytomegalovirus exposure and HLA in healthy donors. Overall study findings and caveats: Later genetic work tied a missense DCLRE1C variant to beta-chain V and J trimming. Across HLA loci, a later analysis found differing TCR association rates, with DRB1 most and HLA-C fewest. Productive rates of about 90% or about 30% were seen for most TCR beta V segments in an earlier analysis.

The PCR used 60 Vbeta and 13 Jbeta primers. Original processing notes: The authors later counted roughly 76 million unique TCR beta chains, roughly 10 million of them shared. Clones were sequenced by immunoSEQ multiplex PCR, and TCRdb holds only the in-frame ones, with some missing. That table gives V, J and clone size, and the DNA gave D and trimming. The table lists about 140,000 clones, just over 70% of them singletons. Remarks on this clone: Its cognate antigen is unknown.

The CDR3 contains 14 residues. Germline V gene sequence: CDR1 KGHSH, CDR2 LQKENI. With 2 bases clipped from V and 4 bases from J, the junction kept 3 bases outside the gene matches. Sequencing was done on a sample of PBMCs. The receptor was derived from a woman aged 25 to 39 in good health and CMV-seronegative. The chain is built from TRBV18 and TRBJ2-5; 8 positions agree with TRBD1. The CDR3: CASSPGTGRETQYF. CDR3 in DNA: TGTGCCAGCTCACCAGGGACAGGCAGAGAGACCCAGTACTTC.